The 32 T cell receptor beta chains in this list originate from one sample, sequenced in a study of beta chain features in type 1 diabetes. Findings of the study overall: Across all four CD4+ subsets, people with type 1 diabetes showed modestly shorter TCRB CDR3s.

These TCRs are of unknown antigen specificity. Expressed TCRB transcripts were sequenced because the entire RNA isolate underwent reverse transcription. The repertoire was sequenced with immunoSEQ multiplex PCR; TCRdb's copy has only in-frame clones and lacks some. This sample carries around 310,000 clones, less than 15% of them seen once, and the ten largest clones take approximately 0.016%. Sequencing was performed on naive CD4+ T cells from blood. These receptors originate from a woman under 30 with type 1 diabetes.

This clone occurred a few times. The CDR3 reads CAWMFARTSGIPGELFF. The CDR3 DNA follows: TGTGCCTGGATGTTCGCTCGGACTAGCGGGATTCCCGGGGAGCTGTTTTTT. The genes are TRBV30 and TRBJ2-2; 12 positions match TRBD2. The CDR3 consists of 17 residues. V lost 4 bases and J lost 6; bases outside the gene matches: 12. Germline CDR1 GTSNPN, CDR2 SVGIG (reference sequence).

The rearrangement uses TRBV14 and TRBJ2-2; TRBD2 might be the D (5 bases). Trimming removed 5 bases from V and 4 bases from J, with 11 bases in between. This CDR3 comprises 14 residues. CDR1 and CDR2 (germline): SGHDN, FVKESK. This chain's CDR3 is CASSMRTPTGELFF. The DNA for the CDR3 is TGTGCCAGCAGCATGCGGACTCCCACCGGGGAGCTGTTTTTT.

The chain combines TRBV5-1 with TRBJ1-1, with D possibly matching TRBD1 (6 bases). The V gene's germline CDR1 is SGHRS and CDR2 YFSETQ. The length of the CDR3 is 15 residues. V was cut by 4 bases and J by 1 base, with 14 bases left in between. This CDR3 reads CASSGWTEKNTEAFF. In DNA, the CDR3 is TGCGCCAGCAGCGGCTGGACAGAGAAGAACACTGAAGCTTTCTTT.

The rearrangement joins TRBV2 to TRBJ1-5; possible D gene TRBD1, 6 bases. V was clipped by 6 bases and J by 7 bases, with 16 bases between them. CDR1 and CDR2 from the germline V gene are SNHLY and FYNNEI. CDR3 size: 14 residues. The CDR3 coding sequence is TGTGCCAGCAGCCCCCAGGGGAAAGGACAGCCCCAGCATTTT. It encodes CASSPQGKGQPQHF.

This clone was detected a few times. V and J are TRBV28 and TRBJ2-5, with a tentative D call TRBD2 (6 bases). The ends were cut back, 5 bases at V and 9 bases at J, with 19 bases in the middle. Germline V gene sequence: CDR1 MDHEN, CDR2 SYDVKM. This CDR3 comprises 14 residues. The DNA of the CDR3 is TGTGCCAGCAGTATGCCGGGAGTCCTCCCGGCCCAGTACTTC. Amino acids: CASSMPGVLPAQYF.

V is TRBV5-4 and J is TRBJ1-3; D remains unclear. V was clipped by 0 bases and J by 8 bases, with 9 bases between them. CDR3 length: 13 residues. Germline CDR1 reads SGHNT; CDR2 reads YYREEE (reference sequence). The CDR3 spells CASSLDGGDTIYF. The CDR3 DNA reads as TGTGCCAGCAGCTTGGACGGCGGCGACACCATATATTTT.

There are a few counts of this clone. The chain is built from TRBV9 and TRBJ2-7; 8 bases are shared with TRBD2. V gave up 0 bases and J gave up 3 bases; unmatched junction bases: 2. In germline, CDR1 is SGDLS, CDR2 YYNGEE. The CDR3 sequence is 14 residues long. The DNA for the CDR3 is TGTGCCAGCAGCGTAGCCAGCGGGGGCTACGAGCAGTACTTC. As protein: CASSVASGGYEQYF.

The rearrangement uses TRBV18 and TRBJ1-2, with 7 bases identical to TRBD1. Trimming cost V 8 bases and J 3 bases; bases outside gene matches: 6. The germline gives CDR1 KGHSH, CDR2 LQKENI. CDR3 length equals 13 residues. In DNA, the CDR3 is TGTGCCAGCCTGACCGGGACAGACTATGGCTACACCTTC. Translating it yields CASLTGTDYGYTF.

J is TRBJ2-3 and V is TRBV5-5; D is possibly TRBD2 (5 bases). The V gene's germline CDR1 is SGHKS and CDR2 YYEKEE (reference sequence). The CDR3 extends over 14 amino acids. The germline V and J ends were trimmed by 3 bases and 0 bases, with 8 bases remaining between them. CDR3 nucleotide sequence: TGTGCCAGCAGCTCTAGCTTGAGCACAGATACGCAGTATTTT. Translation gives CASSSSLSTDTQYF. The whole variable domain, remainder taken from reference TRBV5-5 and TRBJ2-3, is DAGVTQSPTHLIKTRGQQVTLRCSPISGHKSVSWYQQVLGQGPQFIFQYYEKEERGRGNFPDRFSARQFPNYSSELNVNALLLGDSALYLCASSSSLSTDTQYFGPGTRLTVL.

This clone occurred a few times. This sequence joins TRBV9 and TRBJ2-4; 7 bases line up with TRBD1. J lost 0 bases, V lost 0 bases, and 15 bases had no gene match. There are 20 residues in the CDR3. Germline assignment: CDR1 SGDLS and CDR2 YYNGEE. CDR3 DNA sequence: TGTGCCAGCAGCGTAGGGGGGTTCCCGGGACAGCCTTTAGCCAAAAACATTCAGTACTTC. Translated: CASSVGGFPGQPLAKNIQYF.

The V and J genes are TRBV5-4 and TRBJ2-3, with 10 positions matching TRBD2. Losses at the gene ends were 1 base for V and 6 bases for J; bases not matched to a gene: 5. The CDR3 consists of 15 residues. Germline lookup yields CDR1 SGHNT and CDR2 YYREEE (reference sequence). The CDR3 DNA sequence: TGTGCCAGCAGCTTGACTAGCGGGGCGATTGATACGCAGTATTTT. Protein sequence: CASSLTSGAIDTQYF.

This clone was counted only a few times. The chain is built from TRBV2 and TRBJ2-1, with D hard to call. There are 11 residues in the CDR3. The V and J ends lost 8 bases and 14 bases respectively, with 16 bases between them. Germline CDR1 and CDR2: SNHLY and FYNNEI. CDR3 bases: TGTGCCAGCCCCGGCGGCGATGGCGAGTTCTTC. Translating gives CASPGGDGEFF. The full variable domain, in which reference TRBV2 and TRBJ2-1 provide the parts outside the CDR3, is EPEVTQTPSHQVTQMGQEVILRCVPISNHLYFYWYRQILGQKVEFLVSFYNNEISEKSEIFDDQFSVERPDGSNFTLKIRSTKLEDSAMYFCASPGGDGEFFGPGTRLTVL.

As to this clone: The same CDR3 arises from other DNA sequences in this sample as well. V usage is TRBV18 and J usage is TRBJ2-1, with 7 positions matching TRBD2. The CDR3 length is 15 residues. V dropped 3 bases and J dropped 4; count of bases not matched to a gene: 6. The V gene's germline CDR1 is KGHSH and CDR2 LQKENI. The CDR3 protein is CASSPPGLPYNEQFF. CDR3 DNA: TGTGCCAGCTCACCCCCGGGACTACCTTACAATGAGCAGTTCTTC.

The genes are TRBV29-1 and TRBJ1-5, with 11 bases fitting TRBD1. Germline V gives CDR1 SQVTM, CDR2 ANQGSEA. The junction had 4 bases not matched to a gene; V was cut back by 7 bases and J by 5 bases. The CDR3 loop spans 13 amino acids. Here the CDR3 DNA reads TGCAGCGCCGTGGGACAGGGGGATCAGCCCCAGCATTTT. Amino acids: CSAVGQGDQPQHF.

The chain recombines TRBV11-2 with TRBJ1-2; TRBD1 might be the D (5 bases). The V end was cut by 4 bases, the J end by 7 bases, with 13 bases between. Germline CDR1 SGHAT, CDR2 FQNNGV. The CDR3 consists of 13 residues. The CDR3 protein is CASSSPRERGYTF. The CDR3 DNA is TGTGCCAGCAGCTCCCCCAGGGAACGTGGCTACACCTTC.

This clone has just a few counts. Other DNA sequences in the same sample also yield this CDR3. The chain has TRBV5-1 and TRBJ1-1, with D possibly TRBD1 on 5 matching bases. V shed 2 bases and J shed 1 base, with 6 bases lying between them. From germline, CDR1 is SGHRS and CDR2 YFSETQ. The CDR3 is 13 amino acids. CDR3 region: CASSFTGNTEAFF. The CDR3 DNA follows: TGCGCCAGCAGCTTCACAGGGAACACTGAAGCTTTCTTT.

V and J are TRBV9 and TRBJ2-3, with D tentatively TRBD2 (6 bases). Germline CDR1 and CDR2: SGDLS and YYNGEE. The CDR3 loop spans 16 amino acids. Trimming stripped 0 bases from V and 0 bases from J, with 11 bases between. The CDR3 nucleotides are TGTGCCAGCAGCGTAGGGGTAGCGGCTAGCACAGATACGCAGTATTTT. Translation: CASSVGVAASTDTQYF.

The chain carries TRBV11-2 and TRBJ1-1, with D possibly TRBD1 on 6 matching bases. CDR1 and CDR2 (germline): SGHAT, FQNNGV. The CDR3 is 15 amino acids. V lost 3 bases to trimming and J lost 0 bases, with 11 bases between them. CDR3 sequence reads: CASSFPGVMNTEAFF. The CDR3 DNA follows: TGTGCCAGCAGCTTTCCAGGGGTCATGAACACTGAAGCTTTCTTT. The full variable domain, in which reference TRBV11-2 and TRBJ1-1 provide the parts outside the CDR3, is EAGVAQSPRYKIIEKRQSVAFWCNPISGHATLYWYQQILGQGPKLLIQFQNNGVVDDSQLPKDRFSAERLKGVDSTLKIQPAKLEDSAVYLCASSFPGVMNTEAFFGQGTRLTVV.

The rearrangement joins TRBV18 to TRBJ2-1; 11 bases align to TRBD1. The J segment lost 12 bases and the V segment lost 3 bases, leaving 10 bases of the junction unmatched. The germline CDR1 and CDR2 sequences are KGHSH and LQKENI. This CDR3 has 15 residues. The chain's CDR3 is CASSPRTGGSWGQFF. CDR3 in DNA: TGTGCCAGCTCACCCCGGACAGGGGGCAGTTGGGGGCAGTTCTTC.

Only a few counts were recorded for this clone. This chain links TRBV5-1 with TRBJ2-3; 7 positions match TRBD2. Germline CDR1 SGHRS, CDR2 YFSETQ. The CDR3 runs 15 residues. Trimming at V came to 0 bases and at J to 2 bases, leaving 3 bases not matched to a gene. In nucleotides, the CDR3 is TGCGCCAGCAGCTTGGCCGCGGGGGTCACAGATACGCAGTATTTT. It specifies CASSLAAGVTDTQYF.

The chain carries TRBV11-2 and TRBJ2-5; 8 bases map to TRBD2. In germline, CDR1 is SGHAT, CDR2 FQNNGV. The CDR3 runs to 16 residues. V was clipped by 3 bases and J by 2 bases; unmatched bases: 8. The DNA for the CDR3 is TGTGCCAGCAGCTTGTGGTCTAGCGGGTGGCAAGAGACCCAGTACTTC. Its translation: CASSLWSSGWQETQYF.

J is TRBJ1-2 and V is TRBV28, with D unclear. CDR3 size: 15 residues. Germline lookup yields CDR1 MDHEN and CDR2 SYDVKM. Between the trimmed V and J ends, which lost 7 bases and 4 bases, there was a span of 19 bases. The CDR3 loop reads CASTFGRSPLYGYTF. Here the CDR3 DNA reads TGTGCCAGCACCTTCGGTCGTTCTCCCCTCTATGGCTACACCTTC.

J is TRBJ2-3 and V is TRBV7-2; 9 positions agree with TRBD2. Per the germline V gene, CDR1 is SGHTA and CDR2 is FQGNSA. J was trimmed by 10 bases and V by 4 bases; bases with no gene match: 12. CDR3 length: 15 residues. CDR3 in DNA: TGTGCCAGCAGCTCTTCCGGGACTAGCCCTTTTGCGCAGTATTTT. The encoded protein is CASSSSGTSPFAQYF.

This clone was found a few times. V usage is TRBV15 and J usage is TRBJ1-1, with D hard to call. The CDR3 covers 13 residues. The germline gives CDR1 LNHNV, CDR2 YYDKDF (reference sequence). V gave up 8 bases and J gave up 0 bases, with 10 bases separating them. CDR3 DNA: TGTGCCACCCGGGAAGAGGTGAACACTGAAGCTTTCTTT. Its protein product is CATREEVNTEAFF.

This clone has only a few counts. The CDR3 DNA reads TGTGCCAGCAGCGTGGACAGGGGGGATGCGGCCCAGTACTTC. This encodes CASSVDRGDAAQYF. The V and J genes are TRBV5-6 and TRBJ2-5, with 10 bases lining up with TRBD1. CDR1 SGHDT and CDR2 YYEEEE come from the germline V gene. The CDR3 is 14 residues long. Trimming took 4 bases from V and 9 from J; bases not matched to a gene: 9.

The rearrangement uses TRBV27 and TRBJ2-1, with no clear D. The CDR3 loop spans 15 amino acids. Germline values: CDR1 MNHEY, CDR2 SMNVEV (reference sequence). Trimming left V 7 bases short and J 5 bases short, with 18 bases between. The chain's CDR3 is CASMTSFQTHNEQFF. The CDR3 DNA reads TGTGCCAGCATGACTTCCTTTCAGACCCACAATGAGCAGTTCTTC.

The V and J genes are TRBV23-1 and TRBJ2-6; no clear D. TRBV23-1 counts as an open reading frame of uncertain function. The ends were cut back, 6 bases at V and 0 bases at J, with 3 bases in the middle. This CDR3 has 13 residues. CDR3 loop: CASRASGANVLTF. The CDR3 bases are TGCGCCAGCAGGGCCTCTGGGGCCAACGTCCTGACTTTC.

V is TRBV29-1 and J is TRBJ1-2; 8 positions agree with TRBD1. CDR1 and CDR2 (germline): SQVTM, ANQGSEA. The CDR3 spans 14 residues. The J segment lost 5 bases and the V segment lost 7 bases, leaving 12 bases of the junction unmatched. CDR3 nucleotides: TGCAGCGCCGTATCCTGGACAGGGAATTATGGCTACACCTTC. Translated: CSAVSWTGNYGYTF.

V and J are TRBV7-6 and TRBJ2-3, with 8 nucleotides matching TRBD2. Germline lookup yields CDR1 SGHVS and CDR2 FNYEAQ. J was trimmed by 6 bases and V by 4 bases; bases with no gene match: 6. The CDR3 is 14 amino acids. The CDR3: CASSSLAGRDTQYF. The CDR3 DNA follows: TGTGCCAGCAGCTCTTTAGCGGGGCGGGATACGCAGTATTTT.

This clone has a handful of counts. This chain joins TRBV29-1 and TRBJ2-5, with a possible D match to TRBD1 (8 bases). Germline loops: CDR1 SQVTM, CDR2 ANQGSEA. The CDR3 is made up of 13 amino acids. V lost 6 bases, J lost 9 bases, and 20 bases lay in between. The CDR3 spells CSVQTGEGWAQYF. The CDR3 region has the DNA TGCAGCGTCCAGACAGGGGAGGGATGGGCCCAGTACTTC.

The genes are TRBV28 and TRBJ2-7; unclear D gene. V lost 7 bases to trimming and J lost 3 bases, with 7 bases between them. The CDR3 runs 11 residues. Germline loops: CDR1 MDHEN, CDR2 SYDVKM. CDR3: CASTSDYEQYF. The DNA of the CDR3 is TGTGCCAGCACAAGCGACTACGAGCAGTACTTC.

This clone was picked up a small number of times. CDR3 sequence reads: CASSPSGLETQYF. The CDR3 DNA is TGTGCCAGCTCCCCGAGCGGGCTGGAGACCCAGTACTTC. The V call is TRBV7-3, the J call TRBJ2-5; a possible D gene is TRBD2 (6 bases). V was trimmed by 8 bases and J by 5 bases, leaving 15 bases between them. CDR1 is SGHTA and CDR2 is FQGTGA in the germline V gene. This CDR3 comprises 13 residues.